What follows are 4 T cell receptor beta chains derived from one specimen sequenced in a study of T cell changes during pregnancy in multiple sclerosis. Assay used: immunoSEQ multiplex PCR; TCRdb lists only in-frame clones, some missing. Among around 80,000 clones listed, around 90% were seen once. The sequenced sample was peripheral blood, obtained before pregnancy. All receptors come from a female donor with multiple sclerosis, enrolled in a pregnancy study.

The chain joins TRBV7-9 to TRBJ1-5, with TRBD1 matching 7 bases. In germline, CDR1 is SEHNR, CDR2 FQNEAQ (reference sequence). The CDR3 totals 19 residues. V lost 2 bases and J lost 0; bases outside the gene matches: 13. CDR3 loop: CASSLRTGNTAVSNQPQHF. CDR3 bases: TGTGCCAGCAGCTTACGGACAGGAAATACTGCAGTTAGCAATCAGCCCCAGCATTTT.

V is TRBV2 and J is TRBJ2-2; 12 nucleotides match TRBD2. The V segment lost 5 bases and the J segment 4 bases; nucleotides outside the gene matches: 5. The germline V gene has CDR1 SNHLY and CDR2 FYNNEI. The CDR3 consists of 16 residues. CDR3 nucleotides: TGTGCCAGCAGTCCTAGCGGGAGGGTTGTCACCGGGGAGCTGTTTTTT. Translated, it gives CASSPSGRVVTGELFF. The full variable domain, its missing parts supplied by reference TRBV2 and TRBJ2-2, is EPEVTQTPSHQVTQMGQEVILRCVPISNHLYFYWYRQILGQKVEFLVSFYNNEISEKSEIFDDQFSVERPDGSNFTLKIRSTKLEDSAMYFCASSPSGRVVTGELFFGEGSRLTVL.

The chain employs TRBV2 and TRBJ2-5; weak D call: TRBD1 (6 bases). Germline V gene lookup returns CDR1 SNHLY and CDR2 FYNNEI. Between the trimmed V and J ends, which lost 6 bases and 5 bases, there was a span of 13 bases. This CDR3 has 13 residues. CDR3 in DNA: TGTGCCAGCAGCACCAGGGGATTGGAGACCCAGTACTTC. This encodes CASSTRGLETQYF.

This rearrangement joins TRBV2 to TRBJ1-4; D possibly corresponds to TRBD1 (5 bases). Germline V gene sequence: CDR1 SNHLY, CDR2 FYNNEI. The CDR3 runs to 15 residues. Trimming pared 3 bases from V and 0 bases from J, leaving 8 bases between. The chain's CDR3 is CASSDTGSTNEKLFF. The CDR3 DNA is TGTGCCAGCAGTGATACAGGCTCAACTAATGAAAAACTGTTTTTT.